This note documents a single TCR beta chain sequence. Its antigen is unknown. These data come from a study of cytotoxic CD8 clonotypes in ibrutinib-treated CLL. At the level of the study: Investigators reported around 25 partial and 2 complete responses; after median about 70 months, approximately 15 patients remained remitted and roughly 12 progressed. Study-level points and caveats: Baseline clonality was higher than in age-matched healthy donors and moved in step with circulating CD8+ T-cell counts. Baseline levels were approached again at progression, after clonality had risen at ibrutinib response.

Targeted sequencing depth ranged from 1 in 200,000 to 1 in 1 million T cells. Sequenced by immunoSEQ multiplex PCR; TCRdb stores in-frame clones only, minus some. This repertoire shows tens of thousands of clones, roughly 50% found once; its top ten account for 20%. V lost 4 bases and J lost 5; bases outside the gene matches: 4. This CDR3 is 14 amino acids long. Germline-derived CDR1 and CDR2 are SGHAT and FQNNGV. The sequence derives from a human donor with chronic lymphocytic leukemia. The chain couples TRBV11-2 to TRBJ2-2; 7 bases match TRBD2. The source material was PBMCs, sampled after 24 months of ibrutinib treatment. Here the CDR3 DNA reads TGTGCCAGCAGCTATCCGGGAGGAACCGGGGAGCTGTTTTTT. It codes for CASSYPGGTGELFF.